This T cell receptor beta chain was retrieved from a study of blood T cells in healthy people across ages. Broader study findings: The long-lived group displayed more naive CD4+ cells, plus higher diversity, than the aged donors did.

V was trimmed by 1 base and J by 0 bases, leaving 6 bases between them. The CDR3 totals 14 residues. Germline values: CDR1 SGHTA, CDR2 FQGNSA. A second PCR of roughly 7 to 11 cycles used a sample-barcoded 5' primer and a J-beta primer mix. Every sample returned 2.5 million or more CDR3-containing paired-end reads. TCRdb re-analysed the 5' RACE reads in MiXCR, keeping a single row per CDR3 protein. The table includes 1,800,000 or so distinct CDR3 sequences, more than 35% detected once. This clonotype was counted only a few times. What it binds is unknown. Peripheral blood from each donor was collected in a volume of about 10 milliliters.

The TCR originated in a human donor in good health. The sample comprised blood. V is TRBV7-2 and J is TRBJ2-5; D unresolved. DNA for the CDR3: TGTGCCAGCAGCTTAGACGCCAACCAAGAGACCCAGTACTTC. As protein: CASSLDANQETQYF.